This T cell receptor beta chain was sequenced in a study of cytomegalovirus exposure and HLA in healthy donors. Per the germline V gene, CDR1 is LNHNV and CDR2 is YYDKDF (reference sequence). This CDR3 comprises 14 residues. Losses at the gene ends were 3 bases for V and 1 base for J; bases not matched to a gene: 0. Notes on this clone: The antigen remains unidentified.

Study conclusions and caveats: Specificity of a few CMV-associated chains for CMV antigens was verified in vitro. Some public TCRs appeared in many individuals, while most sequences were rare. The study listed approximately 160 cytomegalovirus-associated TCR beta chains. Within the approximately 130 validation repertoires, first-cohort TCR clusters tended to co-occur, according to a later analysis.

Clones were read by immunoSEQ multiplex PCR, and TCRdb kept only the in-frame ones, dropping some. The sample has 140,000 to 150,000 clones; approximately 94% are singletons. The receptor was derived from a man between 18 and 35 years old in good health and CMV-seropositive. Sequenced material: PBMCs. The rearrangement joins TRBV15 to TRBJ1-2; 9 nucleotides match TRBD1. The CDR3, as DNA: TGTGCCACCAGCAGGGACAGGGGTAACTATGGCTACACCTTC. Encoded protein: CATSRDRGNYGYTF.